The 9 T cell receptor beta chains in this list originate from one sample, sequenced in a study of control samples from healthy donors and cancer patients. TCRdb's copy holds only in-frame clones and misses some; the assay was immunoSEQ multiplex PCR. This table has approximately 150,000 clones, roughly 94% appearing once. Sequencing input: PBMCs. Source of these receptors: a man between 60 and 75 years old with colorectal cancer.

V usage is TRBV19 and J usage is TRBJ1-1, with 7 bases lining up with TRBD1. Trimming removed 4 bases from V and 8 bases from J; junction bases left unmatched: 10. This CDR3 comprises 14 residues. Germline V gene data show CDR1 as LNHDA and CDR2 as SQIVND (reference sequence). The CDR3 spells CASSSIGQELEAFF. In DNA, the CDR3 is TGTGCCAGTAGTAGCATCGGACAGGAGCTAGAAGCTTTCTTT. Combining the CDR3 with reference TRBV19 and TRBJ1-1 gives the whole variable domain DGGITQSPKYLFRKEGQNVTLSCEQNLNHDAMYWYRQDPGQGLRLIYYSQIVNDFQKGDIAEGYSVSREKKESFPLTVTSAQKNPTAFYLCASSSIGQELEAFFGQGTRLTVV.

The chain has TRBV5-1 and TRBJ1-1; D might be TRBD1 (5 bases). This CDR3 has 14 residues. V was clipped by 2 bases and J by 1 base, with 9 bases between them. CDR1 and CDR2 (germline): SGHRS, YFSETQ. In nucleotides, the CDR3 is TGCGCCAGCAGCTTCAGGGACCCGAACACTGAAGCTTTCTTT. It specifies CASSFRDPNTEAFF.

The chain uses TRBV21-1 and TRBJ2-7; no check of the table's D call, TRBD1, against the DNA was made. TRBV21-1 is shown as a pseudogene. The CDR3 runs 17 residues. The CDR3 loop reads CASSDRDSPPSSYEQYF. Here the CDR3 DNA reads TGTGCCAGCAGCGACCGGGACAGCCCCCCGAGCTCCTACGAGCAGTACTTC.

On this clone: A junction boundary mismatches the germline segment, possibly from a read error. The chain joins TRBV30 to TRBJ1-2; 7 nucleotides agree with TRBD1. This CDR3 comprises 13 residues. Germline V lookup: CDR1 GTSNPN, CDR2 SVGIG (reference sequence). CDR3 DNA sequence: TGTGCCTGGAGTCCCGACAGGGAGAACGGACAACCCTTC. Residues: CAWSPDRENGQPF.

V and J are TRBV5-3 and TRBJ2-7; possible D gene TRBD1, 5 bases. TRBV5-3 is placed among ORFs of uncertain function. The CDR3 loop spans 15 amino acids. Deletions cut 1 base from V and 1 base from J, with 12 bases between. The DNA for the CDR3 is TGTGCCAGAAGCTTGTCGTCAGGGCGATCCTACGAGCAGTACTTC. Translating gives CARSLSSGRSYEQYF.

The genes are TRBV7-8 and TRBJ2-2; 9 nucleotides line up with TRBD2. V dropped 6 bases and J dropped 7; count of bases not matched to a gene: 12. The CDR3 extends over 16 amino acids. Germline lookup yields CDR1 SGHVS and CDR2 FQNEAQ. CDR3 amino acids: CASRPPGLAGGGELFF. The CDR3 DNA is TGTGCCAGCAGACCGCCGGGACTAGCCGGGGGCGGGGAGCTGTTTTTT. Combining the CDR3 with reference TRBV7-8 and TRBJ2-2 gives the whole variable domain GAGVSQSPRYKVAKRGQDVALRCDPISGHVSLFWYQQALGQGPEFLTYFQNEAQLDKSGLPSDRFFAERPEGSVSTLKIQRTQQEDSAVYLCASRPPGLAGGGELFFGEGSRLTVL.

V and J are TRBV5-5 and TRBJ1-3; D remains ambiguous. Germline loops: CDR1 SGHKS, CDR2 YYEKEE (reference sequence). This CDR3 comprises 15 residues. The ends were cut back, 3 bases at V and 5 bases at J, with 15 bases in the middle. In DNA form, the CDR3 reads TGTGCCAGCAGCTCGTGGACCGCCGGCCGAAACACCATATATTTT. It specifies CASSSWTAGRNTIYF.

J is TRBJ1-2 and V is TRBV10-3; D possibly corresponds to TRBD1 (5 bases). CDR1 and CDR2 (germline): ENHRY, SYGVKD. V dropped 3 bases and J dropped 7 bases, with 12 bases sitting between them. The CDR3 totals 13 residues. CDR3 protein: CAISEGVSGGYTF. The DNA for the CDR3 is TGTGCCATCAGTGAAGGGGTAAGCGGTGGCTACACCTTC.

The chain couples TRBV6-5 to TRBJ1-2, with TRBD1 matching 7 bases. The germline V gene encodes CDR1 MNHEY and CDR2 SVGAGI. After removal of 6 bases from V and 4 bases from J, the junction contained 5 bases not matched to a gene. The CDR3 runs 13 residues. The DNA for the CDR3 is TGTGCCAGCAGAGGGGACAGCCTCTATGGCTACACCTTC. This encodes CASRGDSLYGYTF.